Shown below are 31 T cell receptor beta chains from a single sample sequenced in a study of T cell clones after liver transplantation. Clones were sequenced by immunoSEQ multiplex PCR, and TCRdb holds only the in-frame ones, with some missing. The table shows some 70,000 clones, with around nine tenths occurring only once. Sequenced material: CD4+ T cells from blood, taken before liver transplant. The receptors stem from a human donor who received a liver transplant.

The chain employs TRBV18 and TRBJ1-4; 9 nucleotides line up with TRBD1. The germline gives CDR1 KGHSH, CDR2 LQKENI. V gave up 3 bases and J gave up 5 bases; unmatched junction bases: 4. This CDR3 contains 15 residues. The CDR3 sequence is CASSPGQGANEKLFF. CDR3 sequence (DNA): TGTGCCAGCTCACCGGGACAGGGTGCAAATGAAAAACTGTTTTTT.

This chain joins TRBV7-2 and TRBJ1-1; 8 bases align to TRBD1. This CDR3 is built from 15 residues. CDR1 and CDR2 from the germline V gene are SGHTA and FQGNSA. The J segment lost 5 bases and the V segment lost 2 bases, leaving 7 bases of the junction unmatched. The CDR3 is CASSLRWTGRTEAFF. In DNA form, the CDR3 reads TGTGCCAGCAGCTTAAGATGGACAGGGAGGACTGAAGCTTTCTTT.

The CDR3 here is CASSPIFSSNTGELFF. CDR3 DNA: TGTGCCAGCTCACCTATCTTCAGTTCGAACACCGGGGAGCTGTTTTTT. V gene TRBV18 combines with J gene TRBJ2-2; D gene uncertain. The V gene lost 3 bases and the J gene lost 0 bases, with 11 bases spanning the gap. Germline lookup yields CDR1 KGHSH and CDR2 LQKENI. The CDR3 has 16 residues. Full variable domain (outside the CDR3, taken from reference TRBV18 and TRBJ2-2): NAGVMQNPRHLVRRRGQEARLRCSPMKGHSHVYWYRQLPEEGLKFMVYLQKENIIDESGMPKERFSAEFPKEGPSILRIQQVVRGDSAAYFCASSPIFSSNTGELFFGEGSRLTVL.

The rearrangement joins TRBV19 to TRBJ2-3, with TRBD1 as a possible D gene (5 bases). The CDR3 contains 15 residues. Germline V gene sequence: CDR1 LNHDA, CDR2 SQIVND (reference sequence). Deletions cut 8 bases from V and 0 bases from J, with 15 bases between. The CDR3 nucleotides are TGTGCCAGTTCCGACAGACCTCATAGCACAGATACGCAGTATTTT. Translation gives CASSDRPHSTDTQYF.

The V gene is TRBV5-4, the J gene TRBJ2-2; D gene unclear. This CDR3 has 12 residues. V lost 2 bases, J lost 4 bases, and 3 bases lay in between. Germline assignment: CDR1 SGHNT and CDR2 YYREEE (reference sequence). The CDR3 reads CASSFGTGELFF. CDR3 nucleotides: TGTGCCAGCAGCTTTGGCACCGGGGAGCTGTTTTTT.

CDR3 in amino acids: CSVYGQGNTIYF. The CDR3 bases are TGCAGCGTTTACGGACAGGGAAACACCATATATTTT. The rearrangement links TRBV29-1 to TRBJ1-3; a weak D match, TRBD1 (6 bases). V was cut by 5 bases and J by 4 bases, with 9 bases left in between. Germline V gene sequence: CDR1 SQVTM, CDR2 ANQGSEA. The CDR3 is made up of 12 amino acids.

CDR3 DNA: TGTGCCAGCAGTTTCTCAAGCACAGATACGCAGTATTTT. As protein: CASSFSSTDTQYF. This chain joins TRBV27 and TRBJ2-3; D ambiguous. The ends were cut back, 3 bases at V and 0 bases at J, with 4 bases in the middle. The CDR3 spans 13 residues. Germline CDR1 reads MNHEY; CDR2 reads SMNVEV (reference sequence).

Judged by abundance, this clone is medium-sized. V and J are TRBV20-1 and TRBJ1-1; D gene unclear. Trimming cost V 0 bases and J 4 bases, with 3 bases left between them. Germline V lookup: CDR1 DFQATT, CDR2 SNEGSKA (reference sequence). CDR3 length: 11 amino acids. The CDR3 nucleotides are TGCAGTGCTAGAGAGTCCACTGAAGCTTTCTTT. Protein sequence: CSARESTEAFF.

The chain employs TRBV11-3 and TRBJ2-1; D gene uncertain. The V and J ends lost 1 base and 0 bases respectively, with 7 bases between them. CDR1 and CDR2 from the germline V gene are SGHNT and YENEEA. This CDR3 has 15 amino acids. The CDR3, as DNA: TGTGCCAGCAGCTTAGGGGTAGCCTCCTACAATGAGCAGTTCTTC. It codes for CASSLGVASYNEQFF.

In DNA form, the CDR3 reads TGTGCCAGCGGGCTACAGGGGGCACAATACGAGCAGTACTTC. It is translated as CASGLQGAQYEQYF. The genes are TRBV28 and TRBJ2-7, with TRBD1 matching over 9 bases. Germline values: CDR1 MDHEN, CDR2 SYDVKM. This CDR3 region has 14 residues. Trimming at V came to 8 bases and at J to 4 bases, leaving 9 bases not matched to a gene.

This clone was counted between two and nine times. This rearrangement joins TRBV7-9 to TRBJ1-2; tentatively, D is TRBD1 (6 bases). The V and J ends lost 4 bases and 6 bases respectively, with 9 bases between them. The CDR3 totals 12 residues. Germline CDR1 reads SEHNR; CDR2 reads FQNEAQ (reference sequence). The CDR3 region has the DNA TGTGCCAGCAGCTCGACAGGAGATGGCTACACCTTC. It yields the protein CASSSTGDGYTF. Full variable domain (rest looked up from reference TRBV7-9 and TRBJ1-2): DTGVSQNPRHKITKRGQNVTFRCDPISEHNRLYWYRQTLGQGPEFLTYFQNEAQLEKSRLLSDRFSAERPKGSFSTLEIQRTEQGDSAMYLCASSSTGDGYTFGSGTRLTVV.

The gene calls are TRBV9 and TRBJ2-1, with D possibly being TRBD2 (5 bases). V was pared by 0 bases and J by 3 bases, with 13 bases between. CDR1 SGDLS and CDR2 YYNGEE come from the germline V gene. This CDR3 has 16 residues. For the CDR3, the DNA is TGTGCCAGCAGCGTAGGGGGTAGCGTAGGCTACAATGAGCAGTTCTTC. Its translation is CASSVGGSVGYNEQFF.

This clone has more than one count but fewer than ten. The V gene is TRBV7-2, the J gene TRBJ2-4; D possibly corresponds to TRBD2 (5 bases). This CDR3 is 17 amino acids long. Germline CDR1 SGHTA, CDR2 FQGNSA. Trimming cost V 1 base and J 3 bases, with 16 bases left between them. The CDR3 DNA reads as TGTGCCAGCAGCTTAGGAGACTACACCTGGGGCAAAAACATTCAGTACTTC. It codes for CASSLGDYTWGKNIQYF.

The J gene is TRBJ1-1, the V gene TRBV5-1, with 7 bases identical to TRBD1. Germline loops: CDR1 SGHRS, CDR2 YFSETQ. The CDR3 is 14 residues long. The trim removed 2 bases at V and 5 bases at J, leaving 6 bases unmatched. This CDR3 reads CASSLGGQGTEAFF. The CDR3 DNA sequence: TGCGCCAGCAGCTTAGGGGGCCAGGGGACTGAAGCTTTCTTT.

The genes are TRBV2 and TRBJ1-3; D is undetermined. CDR3 size: 15 residues. V was trimmed by 6 bases and J by 0 bases, leaving 12 bases between them. The germline CDR1 and CDR2 sequences are SNHLY and FYNNEI. The CDR3 bases are TGTGCCAGCAGCCCACAGTCGATCTCTGGAAACACCATATATTTT. Protein sequence: CASSPQSISGNTIYF.

The V and J genes are TRBV5-1 and TRBJ2-2, with 9 nucleotides matching TRBD2. The junction had 2 bases not matched to a gene; V was cut back by 0 bases and J by 2 bases. Germline lookup yields CDR1 SGHRS and CDR2 YFSETQ. The CDR3 has 16 residues. The CDR3 coding sequence is TGCGCCAGCAGCTTGGGACTAGCGGTTAACACCGGGGAGCTGTTTTTT. It specifies CASSLGLAVNTGELFF.

This clone was found once. The rearrangement joins TRBV11-3 to TRBJ2-1; D is ambiguous. Trimming pared 2 bases from V and 2 bases from J, leaving 7 bases between. Germline CDR1 and CDR2: SGHNT and YENEEA. The CDR3 covers 14 residues. The DNA of the CDR3 is TGTGCCAGCAGCTTAAGACTTCCCTACAATGAGCAGTTCTTC. Amino acids: CASSLRLPYNEQFF. Drawing the rest from reference TRBV11-3 and TRBJ2-1, the complete variable domain is EAGVVQSPRYKIIEKKQPVAFWCNPISGHNTLYWYLQNLGQGPELLIRYENEEAVDDSQLPKDRFSAERLKGVDSTLKIQPAELGDSAVYLCASSLRLPYNEQFFGPGTRLTVL.

The chain couples TRBV6-1 to TRBJ2-3; TRBD1 aligns across 12 bases. The CDR3 runs to 14 residues. Germline V gene lookup returns CDR1 MNHNS and CDR2 SASEGT. The ends lost 8 bases at V and 6 bases at J; junction bases unmatched: 6. CDR3 residues: CASEGQGAGDTQYF. The CDR3 DNA is TGTGCCAGCGAGGGACAGGGGGCAGGGGATACGCAGTATTTT.

The count of this clone is one. The V call is TRBV5-6, the J call TRBJ2-5, with D perhaps given as TRBD1 or TRBD2 (5 bases each). This CDR3 has 18 residues. V was pared by 0 bases and J by 2 bases, with 20 bases between. Per germline, CDR1 SGHDT and CDR2 YYEEEE. CDR3 bases: TGTGCCAGCAGCTTGGGGTCCGCACGGGGCTTAGTACAAGAGACCCAGTACTTC. This sequence encodes CASSLGSARGLVQETQYF.

V is TRBV19 and J is TRBJ1-4; D unclear. CDR3 length: 17 amino acids. The ends were cut back, 0 bases at V and 0 bases at J, with 11 bases in the middle. Germline assignment: CDR1 LNHDA and CDR2 SQIVND (reference sequence). CDR3 protein: CASSIDLVGTTNEKLFF. CDR3 in DNA: TGTGCCAGTAGTATAGATCTCGTGGGAACAACTAATGAAAAACTGTTTTTT. Using reference TRBV19 and TRBJ1-4 for the parts outside the CDR3, the full variable domain is DGGITQSPKYLFRKEGQNVTLSCEQNLNHDAMYWYRQDPGQGLRLIYYSQIVNDFQKGDIAEGYSVSREKKESFPLTVTSAQKNPTAFYLCASSIDLVGTTNEKLFFGSGTQLSVL.

The chain carries TRBV28 and TRBJ2-7; D uncertain. Trimming removed 6 bases at V and 11 bases at J, with 20 bases between. The CDR3 contains 13 residues. Germline CDR1 is MDHEN and CDR2 is SYDVKM. The CDR3, as DNA: TGTGCCAGCAGCTCTCCGTCGGCAGTCAAGGAGTACTTC. This codes for CASSSPSAVKEYF. The full variable domain, its missing parts supplied by reference TRBV28 and TRBJ2-7, is DVKVTQSSRYLVKRTGEKVFLECVQDMDHENMFWYRQDPGLGLRLIYFSYDVKMKEKGDIPEGYSVSREKKERFSLILESASTNQTSMYLCASSSPSAVKEYFGPGTRLTVT.

The chain employs TRBV2 and TRBJ1-3; D unresolved. V was pared by 6 bases and J by 2 bases, with 14 bases between. The CDR3 totals 15 residues. Per the germline V gene, CDR1 is SNHLY and CDR2 is FYNNEI. The CDR3 coding sequence is TGTGCCAGCAGCGCATCGGCCCCCACTGGAAACACCATATATTTT. Amino acids: CASSASAPTGNTIYF.

The chain joins TRBV5-1 to TRBJ1-4; D remains ambiguous. The germline V and J ends were trimmed by 1 base and 0 bases, with 7 bases remaining between them. This CDR3 has 15 residues. Germline V gives CDR1 SGHRS, CDR2 YFSETQ. The chain's CDR3 is CASSLNYATNEKLFF. The CDR3 DNA is TGCGCCAGCAGCTTGAACTATGCAACTAATGAAAAACTGTTTTTT.

The V call is TRBV5-1, the J call TRBJ1-5; D gene ambiguous. The V end lost 1 base, the J end lost 5 bases, and 7 bases lay between the germline ends. CDR3 length equals 13 residues. Germline CDR1 is SGHRS and CDR2 is YFSETQ. CDR3 nucleotides: TGCGCCAGCAGCTTGTACGGAGATCAGCCCCAGCATTTT. Protein sequence: CASSLYGDQPQHF.

The chain recombines TRBV2 with TRBJ1-5; D unresolved. The CDR3 has 14 amino acids. Germline V CDR1 and CDR2: SNHLY, FYNNEI. V lost 6 bases and J lost 0, with 9 bases in between. The CDR3 protein is CASRASNSNQPQHF. CDR3 DNA: TGTGCCAGCAGAGCCTCTAATAGCAATCAGCCCCAGCATTTT.

This clone was picked up one time. The chain has TRBV19 and TRBJ1-5, with TRBD1 matching over 10 bases. CDR3 length: 15 amino acids. The trim removed 5 bases at V and 5 bases at J, leaving 6 bases unmatched. Germline CDR1 LNHDA, CDR2 SQIVND (reference sequence). CDR3 in amino acids: CASSPRDRGDQPQHF. In DNA, the CDR3 is TGTGCCAGTAGTCCACGGGACAGGGGCGATCAGCCCCAGCATTTT.

In its sample, this clone was seen once. DNA for the CDR3: TGTGCCAGCAGCTCCACCTACGAGCAGTACTTC. Its translation is CASSSTYEQYF. This chain joins TRBV7-2 and TRBJ2-7; D is ambiguous. CDR1 and CDR2 from the germline V gene are SGHTA and FQGNSA. Trimming cost V 4 bases and J 2 bases, with 3 bases left between them. CDR3 length equals 11 residues.

This chain connects TRBV7-2 to TRBJ2-1; TRBD1 aligns across 7 bases. Germline values: CDR1 SGHTA, CDR2 FQGNSA. The CDR3 is made up of 13 amino acids. V lost 4 bases and J lost 6; bases outside the gene matches: 3. CDR3 sequence (DNA): TGTGCCAGCAGCTGGGGACAGCCCAATGAGCAGTTCTTC. Its translation is CASSWGQPNEQFF.

As concerns this clone: Additional DNA sequences in this sample encode the identical CDR3. The chain uses TRBV18 and TRBJ1-5; tentatively, D is TRBD1 (5 bases). V lost 3 bases and J 4 bases, leaving 16 bases between the germline ends. The CDR3 length is 16 residues. CDR1 KGHSH and CDR2 LQKENI come from the germline V gene. The CDR3, as DNA: TGTGCCAGCTCACCCCCCGGCGGGGGAAGGAATCAGCCCCAGCATTTT. This encodes CASSPPGGGRNQPQHF.

The V gene is TRBV9, the J gene TRBJ1-3; no clear D gene. CDR1 is SGDLS and CDR2 is YYNGEE in the germline V gene. This CDR3 region has 17 residues. Trimming took 0 bases from V and 0 from J, leaving 13 bases between them. CDR3 region: CASSVGSQHHSGNTIYF. In DNA form, the CDR3 reads TGTGCCAGCAGCGTAGGATCGCAGCATCACTCTGGAAACACCATATATTTT.

This clone was observed once. The rearrangement uses TRBV19 and TRBJ2-7; 7 bases line up with TRBD2. Germline V CDR1 and CDR2: LNHDA, SQIVND (reference sequence). J was trimmed by 6 bases and V by 3 bases; bases with no gene match: 8. This CDR3 contains 14 residues. DNA of the CDR3: TGTGCCAGTAGTATGCAGGGACTATACAGCGAGCAGTACTTC. Amino acids: CASSMQGLYSEQYF.